This TCR beta chain originates from a study of PD-1 blockade in classical Hodgkin lymphoma. General observations from the study: The study reported lower baseline TCR diversity in newly diagnosed patients than in healthy donors. Newly diagnosed patients and complete responders had comparable diversity at baseline. Patients excluded were those beginning nivolumab under 1 year after ASCT.

Clones were sequenced by immunoSEQ multiplex PCR, and TCRdb holds only the in-frame ones, with some missing. The table records 20,000 to 30,000 clones, 65% to 85% of them present only once. With regard to this clone: Its antigen is unidentified.

The CDR3 runs to 14 residues. Per the germline V gene, CDR1 is LNHDA and CDR2 is SQIVND (reference sequence). The V and J ends lost 4 bases and 2 bases, in that order; junction bases with no gene match: 4. Every patient relapsed after autologous stem cell transplantation, and brentuximab vedotin exposure varied. The chain employs TRBV19 and TRBJ2-7, with 8 bases identical to TRBD1. The sample was peripheral blood mononuclear cells (PBMCs), taken before the second cycle of nivolumab. The sequence derives from a human donor with classical Hodgkin lymphoma. The CDR3 nucleotides are TGTGCCAGTAGTACCCCGGACAGGGCCTACGAGCAGTACTTC. This encodes CASSTPDRAYEQYF.